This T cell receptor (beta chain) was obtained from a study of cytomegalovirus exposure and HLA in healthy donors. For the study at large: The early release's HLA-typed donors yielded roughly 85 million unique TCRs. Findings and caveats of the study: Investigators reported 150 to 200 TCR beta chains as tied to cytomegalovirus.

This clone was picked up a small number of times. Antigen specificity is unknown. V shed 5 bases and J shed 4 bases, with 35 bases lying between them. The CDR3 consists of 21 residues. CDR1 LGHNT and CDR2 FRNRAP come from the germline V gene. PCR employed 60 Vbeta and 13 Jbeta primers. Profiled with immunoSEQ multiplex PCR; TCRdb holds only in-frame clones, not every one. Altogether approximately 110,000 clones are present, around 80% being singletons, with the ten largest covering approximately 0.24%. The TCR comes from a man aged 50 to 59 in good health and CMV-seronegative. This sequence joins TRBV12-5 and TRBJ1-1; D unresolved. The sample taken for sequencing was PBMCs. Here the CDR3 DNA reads TGTGCTAGTGGTAGAGCGGACCATCCACCTGATCTGGCGTGGGTGAGCACTGAAGCTTTCTTT. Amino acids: CASGRADHPPDLAWVSTEAFF.